The 28 T cell receptor beta chains below all came from one sample that was sequenced in a study of T-cell reconstitution after alpha-beta-depleted transplantation in children. For TCRbeta, the library was prepared with unique molecular identifiers. TCRdb independently ran MiXCR on the PCR reads; one entry per CDR3 protein. Of over 550,000 distinct CDR3 sequences listed, about 11% are singletons. The sequencing used PBMCs from the stem cell graft donor, collected from the stem cell graft. These receptors were collected from a human donor who donated a stem cell graft to a child with acute myeloid leukemia.

At least ten counts were recorded for this clonotype. The J gene is TRBJ1-1, the V gene TRBV5-1, with TRBD1 matching 7 bases. The CDR3 is 15 residues long. Germline CDR1 SGHRS, CDR2 YFSETQ. V gave up 0 bases and J gave up 0 bases; unmatched junction bases: 2. CDR3 nucleotides: TGCGCCAGCAGCTTGGACGGGACAGTGAACACTGAAGCTTTCTTT. Its protein is CASSLDGTVNTEAFF.

This clonotype was seen at least ten times. This chain uses TRBV27 with TRBJ2-7, with a possible D match to TRBD2 (6 bases). Germline lookup yields CDR1 MNHEY and CDR2 SMNVEV (reference sequence). V lost 3 bases, J lost 4 bases, and 13 bases lay in between. CDR3 size: 14 residues. The CDR3 sequence is CASSLSARGYEQYF. In DNA, the CDR3 is TGTGCCAGCAGTTTGTCGGCCCGGGGGTACGAGCAGTACTTC.

This clonotype was counted ten times or more. The J gene is TRBJ2-7, the V gene TRBV29-1; 10 bases align to TRBD1. Trimming removed 7 bases from V and 3 bases from J; junction bases left unmatched: 6. This CDR3 comprises 13 residues. In germline, CDR1 is SQVTM, CDR2 ANQGSEA. The CDR3 is CSASGQGRYEQYF. The CDR3 DNA reads TGCAGCGCCTCGGGACAGGGGCGCTACGAGCAGTACTTC.

This clonotype was recorded a few times. J is TRBJ2-1 and V is TRBV28; 7 nucleotides agree with TRBD2. Germline V gives CDR1 MDHEN, CDR2 SYDVKM. The V gene end was trimmed by 3 bases and the J gene end by 0 bases; junction bases not matched to a gene: 11. The CDR3 sequence is 18 residues long. The CDR3 loop reads CASSFDSSGWSSYNEQFF. The CDR3 DNA is TGTGCCAGCAGTTTCGACTCTAGCGGCTGGAGCTCCTACAATGAGCAGTTCTTC. Using reference TRBV28 and TRBJ2-1 for the parts outside the CDR3, the full variable domain is DVKVTQSSRYLVKRTGEKVFLECVQDMDHENMFWYRQDPGLGLRLIYFSYDVKMKEKGDIPEGYSVSREKKERFSLILESASTNQTSMYLCASSFDSSGWSSYNEQFFGPGTRLTVL.

This clonotype was seen many times. J is TRBJ1-1 and V is TRBV5-8; no clear D gene. V gave up 2 bases and J gave up 12 bases, with 8 bases separating them. This CDR3 region has 10 residues. The germline V gene has CDR1 SGHTS and CDR2 YDEGEE. The CDR3 is CASSLGRPFF. The CDR3 DNA follows: TGTGCCAGCAGCTTAGGGAGACCTTTCTTT.

This clonotype was seen at least ten times. The chain recombines TRBV7-6 with TRBJ2-6, with 7 bases lining up with TRBD1. J lost 0 bases, V lost 0 bases, and 8 bases had no gene match. This CDR3 spans 19 amino acids. Germline assignment: CDR1 SGHVS and CDR2 FNYEAQ. The CDR3 region has the DNA TGTGCCAGCAGCTTAGCCTCGGGACAGTCTTTCTCTGGGGCCAACGTCCTGACTTTC. The encoded protein is CASSLASGQSFSGANVLTF.

V and J are TRBV14 and TRBJ1-1; D not resolved. The CDR3 has 14 residues. CDR1 is SGHDN, CDR2 FVKESK, per germline. V lost 0 bases and J 1 base, leaving 6 bases between the germline ends. CDR3 region: CASSQDLQNTEAFF. CDR3 in DNA: TGTGCCAGCAGCCAAGATCTGCAGAACACTGAAGCTTTCTTT.

This chain links TRBV5-6 with TRBJ1-6; D remains ambiguous. This CDR3 contains 13 residues. The V gene lost 4 bases and the J gene lost 11 bases, with 13 bases spanning the gap. CDR1 is SGHDT, CDR2 YYEEEE, per germline. CDR3 coding DNA: TGTGCCAGCAGCCCACCATCGTCCACACCCCTCCACTTT. It encodes CASSPPSSTPLHF.

V gene TRBV28 combines with J gene TRBJ2-7, with 10 bases that match TRBD2. Trimming at V came to 7 bases and at J to 4 bases, leaving 10 bases not matched to a gene. CDR3 length equals 15 residues. CDR1 and CDR2 from the germline V gene are MDHEN and SYDVKM. The CDR3: CASIPSGRAQYEQYF. The CDR3 nucleotides read TGTGCCAGCATCCCAAGCGGGAGGGCCCAGTACGAGCAGTACTTC.

This clonotype was found a few times. The chain recombines TRBV18 with TRBJ2-1; TRBD1 matches 10 bases. The CDR3 extends over 16 amino acids. Germline lookup yields CDR1 KGHSH and CDR2 LQKENI. Germline trimming cut 3 bases from V and 8 bases from J; bases unmatched to any gene: 10. CDR3 amino acids: CASSPSGTGVFDEQFF. The CDR3 DNA follows: TGTGCCAGCTCACCGTCCGGGACAGGGGTTTTCGATGAGCAGTTCTTC.

In this sample, this clonotype turned up a few times. The V call is TRBV28, the J call TRBJ2-4; maybe TRBD1 (7 bases). CDR3 length: 17 residues. V was cut by 2 bases and J by 0 bases, with 14 bases left in between. Germline assignment: CDR1 MDHEN and CDR2 SYDVKM. The DNA for the CDR3 is TGTGCCAGCAGTTTACAGGGGGGCAGGGTAGCCAAAAACATTCAGTACTTC. Protein product: CASSLQGGRVAKNIQYF.

A few counts support this clonotype. J is TRBJ1-2 and V is TRBV20-1, with D tentatively TRBD1 (6 bases). CDR3 length equals 15 residues. Germline CDR1 and CDR2: DFQATT and SNEGSKA (reference sequence). The V and J ends lost 8 bases and 0 bases respectively, with 19 bases between them. This CDR3 reads CSSEGSDRSNYGYTF. The CDR3 DNA follows: TGCAGTAGCGAGGGGTCGGACAGATCTAACTATGGCTACACCTTC.

This CDR3 reads CASSSRVGNQPQHF. The CDR3 DNA sequence: TGTGCCAGCAGCTCCAGGGTGGGCAATCAGCCCCAGCATTTT. This sequence joins TRBV11-2 and TRBJ1-5; D perhaps matches TRBD1 (5 bases). Trimming took 4 bases from V and 2 from J, leaving 9 bases between them. Germline lookup yields CDR1 SGHAT and CDR2 FQNNGV. The CDR3 consists of 14 residues.

This clonotype was found many times. This chain links TRBV30 with TRBJ1-4; D call uncertain. The CDR3 has 15 amino acids. The germline V gene encodes CDR1 GTSNPN and CDR2 SVGIG (reference sequence). Trimming took 0 bases from V and 6 from J, leaving 14 bases between them. CDR3 sequence (DNA): TGTGCCTGGAGTGTGGCGGCGATTAGGGATGAAAAACTGTTTTTT. Amino acids: CAWSVAAIRDEKLFF.

As regards this clonotype: A much larger clonotype is one base distant, so this may be a read error. This chain uses TRBV20-1 with TRBJ2-7, with 8 nucleotides matching TRBD2. This CDR3 spans 16 amino acids. Germline V gives CDR1 DFQATT, CDR2 SNEGSKA (reference sequence). The CDR3 is CCARVSAGLVPYEQYF. CDR3 coding DNA: TGCTGTGCTAGAGTATCCGCGGGACTAGTGCCCTACGAGCAGTACTTC.

The chain is built from TRBV12-3 or TRBV12-4 and TRBJ2-5; TRBD1 might be the D (5 bases). V was pared by 3 bases and J by 9 bases, with 20 bases between. The length of the CDR3 is 15 residues. The CDR3 sequence is CASSFGGQLVGAQYF. The CDR3 DNA reads as TGTGCCAGCAGTTTTGGCGGCCAGTTGGTAGGGGCCCAGTACTTC.

This clonotype was seen a handful of times. The chain carries TRBV7-2 and TRBJ2-5; unclear D gene. The CDR3 extends over 12 amino acids. Trimming cost V 4 bases and J 5 bases, with 8 bases left between them. CDR1 SGHTA and CDR2 FQGNSA come from the germline V gene. DNA for the CDR3: TGTGCCAGCAGCTCCCTATTCGAGACCCAGTACTTC. It codes for CASSSLFETQYF.

This clonotype was picked up a small number of times. The gene calls are TRBV29-1 and TRBJ2-4, with no clear D. The CDR3 runs to 13 residues. CDR1 is SQVTM and CDR2 is ANQGSEA in the germline V gene. V was shortened by 6 bases and J by 0 bases, with 9 bases between the two germline ends. This CDR3 is CSVALLAKNIQYF. The DNA of the CDR3 is TGCAGCGTGGCCTTACTAGCCAAAAACATTCAGTACTTC.

This clonotype was counted many times. This chain links TRBV9 with TRBJ2-2, with 7 bases lining up with TRBD1. J was trimmed by 4 bases and V by 3 bases; bases with no gene match: 3. CDR3 size: 14 residues. From germline, CDR1 is SGDLS and CDR2 YYNGEE. The CDR3 loop reads CASSGGQSTGELFF. In DNA form, the CDR3 reads TGTGCCAGCAGCGGGGGACAGAGCACCGGGGAGCTGTTTTTT.

This clonotype was counted only a few times. The chain combines TRBV12-3 or TRBV12-4 with TRBJ2-2; no firm D call. The CDR3 has 15 amino acids. V was cut by 3 bases and J by 1 base, with 9 bases left in between. CDR3 nucleotides: TGTGCCAGCAGTTTCTTTAGCAAGAACACCGGGGAGCTGTTTTTT. Residues: CASSFFSKNTGELFF.

This clonotype was seen a handful of times. The gene calls are TRBV20-1 and TRBJ2-7, with D perhaps TRBD1 (7 bases). V lost 6 bases and J 3 bases, leaving 15 bases between the germline ends. CDR3 length: 13 amino acids. The germline V gene has CDR1 DFQATT and CDR2 SNEGSKA (reference sequence). The CDR3 is CSAWNRGLYEQYF. The CDR3 DNA follows: TGCAGTGCGTGGAACAGGGGACTCTACGAGCAGTACTTC.

This clonotype was seen ten or more times. The rearrangement joins TRBV6-5 to TRBJ2-4; 7 nucleotides match TRBD1. The CDR3 has 13 amino acids. Germline V gene data show CDR1 as MNHEY and CDR2 as SVGAGI. The V gene end was trimmed by 2 bases and the J gene end by 10 bases; junction bases not matched to a gene: 5. The CDR3 region is CASSYVRDSIQYF. DNA for the CDR3: TGTGCCAGCAGTTACGTCAGGGACAGTATTCAGTACTTC.

This clonotype has a count of ten or more. The genes are TRBV29-1 and TRBJ2-2; 12 nucleotides align to TRBD1. V dropped 6 bases and J dropped 4; count of bases not matched to a gene: 3. The CDR3 length is 14 residues. Germline V CDR1 and CDR2: SQVTM, ANQGSEA. CDR3 residues: CSVGQGAPTGELFF. CDR3 nucleotide sequence: TGCAGCGTGGGACAGGGGGCGCCCACCGGGGAGCTGTTTTTT.

This clonotype was seen a few times. V and J are TRBV12-3 or TRBV12-4 and TRBJ2-3; D gene ambiguous. This CDR3 spans 14 amino acids. V lost 8 bases, J lost 6 bases, and 18 bases lay in between. CDR3 bases: TGTGCCAGCGATCGGCGTCGGGCCGGCGATACGCAGTATTTT. Translation: CASDRRRAGDTQYF.

This chain uses TRBV27 with TRBJ1-2, with D perhaps matching TRBD1 (6 bases). Trimming removed 1 base at V and 5 bases at J, with 14 bases between. Germline values: CDR1 MNHEY, CDR2 SMNVEV (reference sequence). The CDR3 extends over 15 amino acids. Written as DNA, the CDR3 is TGTGCCAGCAGTTTATGGGGGGGGCAGGAATATGGCTACACCTTC. Its translation is CASSLWGGQEYGYTF.

J is TRBJ2-1 and V is TRBV29-1; 12 nucleotides match TRBD2. Per the germline V gene, CDR1 is SQVTM and CDR2 is ANQGSEA. V was clipped by 7 bases and J by 6 bases; unmatched bases: 4. CDR3 length equals 13 residues. DNA for the CDR3: TGCAGCGCTGTGGGACTAGCGGGCAATGAGCAGTTCTTC. Protein: CSAVGLAGNEQFF.

This clonotype showed up many times. The V and J genes are TRBV3-1 and TRBJ1-1; D remains unclear. The V and J ends lost 7 bases and 0 bases respectively, with 15 bases between them. The germline CDR1 and CDR2 sequences are LGHDT and YNNKEL (reference sequence). CDR3 length equals 15 residues. The CDR3 DNA is TGTGCCAGCACCAACACCGCGGCTTTGAACACTGAAGCTTTCTTT. This translates into CASTNTAALNTEAFF.

V is TRBV30 and J is TRBJ2-7; D may be TRBD2 (7 bases). Trimming stripped 4 bases from V and 1 base from J, with 11 bases between. The germline V gene encodes CDR1 GTSNPN and CDR2 SVGIG (reference sequence). The CDR3 contains 13 residues. In DNA, the CDR3 is TGTGCCTGGACCAGGGGACTATCCTACGAGCAGTACTTC. Protein: CAWTRGLSYEQYF.